Listed below are T cell receptor beta chains from one sample, sequenced in a study of graft-versus-host responses after intestinal transplantation. What these receptors recognize is not known. Assay: immunoSEQ multiplex PCR; the TCRdb copy retains only in-frame clones and omits some. The sample records 75,000 to 95,000 clones, 91% being singletons. The sequenced sample was unstimulated CD4+ T cells sorted from spleen or lymph node cells, obtained before transplant. These receptors came from a human donor who was the organ donor for an intestinal transplant. The CDR3 runs from the conserved cysteine through the conserved F or W. The listing skips clone size in some rows; elsewhere it reads once, few, many or a size class.

CDR3	V	size	J
CASSSPGLAGADTQYF	TRBV18	-	TRBJ2-3
CASSTHRRLNTEAFF	TRBV7-2	once	TRBJ1-1
CASRPGQELSGYTF	TRBV10-2	-	TRBJ1-2
CSVDASGIYNEQFF	TRBV29-1	-	TRBJ2-1
CASSQVFGSAETQYF	TRBV4-2	-	TRBJ2-5
CASSPRFDNEQFF	TRBV7-6	-	TRBJ2-1
CASSERSGGVLNQPQHF	TRBV2	-	TRBJ1-5
CSGGQVEETQYF	TRBV29-1	-	TRBJ2-5
CASSWGGMKETQYF	TRBV11-2	-	TRBJ2-5
CASSRGGTDTQYF	TRBV7-8	-	TRBJ2-3
CASSMGWGGLLGLETQYF	TRBV19	-	TRBJ2-5
CASSRRRDDTGELFF	TRBV6-1	-	TRBJ2-2
CASSGTGGASQNIQYF	TRBV18	-	TRBJ2-4
CASKFAGGETGNTIYF	TRBV5-1	-	TRBJ1-3
CASSDPRGQGNYGYTF	TRBV2	-	TRBJ1-2
CASSLYSPGQGKITEAFF	TRBV5-1	-	TRBJ1-1
CASSMFSNYGYTF	TRBV27	-	TRBJ1-2
CASSVGPGQANQPQHF	TRBV9	once	TRBJ1-5
CSVVRLAGERDIQYF	TRBV29-1	-	TRBJ2-4
CATRRRGGGRGYEQYF	TRBV5-6	-	TRBJ2-7
CASSRVAGDTDTQYF	TRBV9	-	TRBJ2-3
CASAHGAAGGETQYF	TRBV12-5	-	TRBJ2-5
CASQGTVGNQPQHF	TRBV6-5	-	TRBJ1-5